A single sample is the source of the 23 T cell receptor beta chains below, sequenced in a study of cytomegalovirus exposure and HLA in healthy donors. 60 Vbeta and 13 Jbeta primers were used in PCR. Produced via immunoSEQ multiplex PCR; TCRdb's table is partial and in-frame only. Among more than 110,000 clones listed, roughly 70% were seen once. Source material: PBMCs. The source is a man between 25 and 39 years old in good health and CMV-seronegative.

The chain employs TRBV6-5 and TRBJ1-4, with 7 bases fitting TRBD1. Germline trimming cut 4 bases from V and 8 bases from J; bases unmatched to any gene: 7. This CDR3 comprises 14 residues. CDR1 is MNHEY and CDR2 is SVGAGI in the germline V gene. CDR3 coding DNA: TGTGCCAGCAGTTTATACGGACAGGCGGAAAAACTGTTTTTT. Protein: CASSLYGQAEKLFF.

As regards this clone: At the DNA level, this CDR3 is encoded by other sequences in the same sample as well. The chain links TRBV28 to TRBJ1-4; D is undetermined. Trimming removed 5 bases at V and 6 bases at J, with 7 bases between. Germline V gene data show CDR1 as MDHEN and CDR2 as SYDVKM. This CDR3 spans 12 amino acids. The CDR3 protein is CASSQGDEKLFF. The DNA for the CDR3 is TGTGCCAGCAGTCAAGGAGATGAAAAACTGTTTTTT.

The chain is built from TRBV5-1 and TRBJ1-1; D is unresolved. Germline CDR1 SGHRS, CDR2 YFSETQ. The CDR3 spans 14 residues. V dropped 4 bases and J dropped 6 bases, with 16 bases sitting between them. The CDR3 region is CASSLADWSSEAFF. CDR3 sequence (DNA): TGCGCCAGCAGCCTGGCGGACTGGAGCTCTGAAGCTTTCTTT.

The chain joins TRBV11-3 to TRBJ2-7; 8 bases align to TRBD1. The CDR3 loop spans 16 amino acids. V trimming: 2 bases; J trimming: 4 bases; junction bases outside the gene matches: 10. Germline CDR1 SGHNT, CDR2 YENEEA. CDR3 region: CASSLNPDRGVYEQYF. For the CDR3, the DNA is TGTGCCAGCAGCTTAAATCCCGACAGGGGAGTTTACGAGCAGTACTTC.

This rearrangement joins TRBV19 to TRBJ2-7; 9 bases are shared with TRBD1. Germline-derived CDR1 and CDR2 are LNHDA and SQIVND (reference sequence). The junction had 11 bases not matched to a gene; V was cut back by 5 bases and J by 6 bases. CDR3 length: 15 residues. The CDR3 DNA follows: TGTGCCAGTAGTCCCGAGGGACAGGGTATCATCGAGCAGTACTTC. It translates to CASSPEGQGIIEQYF.

The rearrangement links TRBV6-6 to TRBJ1-3, with unresolved D. In germline, CDR1 is MNHNY, CDR2 SVGAGI (reference sequence). This CDR3 is 15 amino acids long. V was clipped by 6 bases and J by 0 bases, with 12 bases between them. The CDR3 sequence: CASRTTGSSGNTIYF. CDR3 nucleotide sequence: TGTGCCAGCAGGACGACGGGTAGCTCTGGAAACACCATATATTTT.

This chain uses TRBV4-1 with TRBJ2-3; TRBD1 agrees at 7 bases. Germline V gives CDR1 MGHRA, CDR2 YSYEKL. The CDR3 spans 15 residues. V lost 4 bases to trimming and J lost 4 bases; unmatched junction nucleotides: 8. The CDR3 sequence: CASSRYRGLADTQYF. In nucleotides, the CDR3 is TGCGCCAGCAGCCGTTACAGGGGTTTGGCAGATACGCAGTATTTT.

Only a few counts were recorded for this clone. The genes are TRBV25-1 and TRBJ1-3, with D unresolved. Trimming cost V 9 bases and J 0 bases, with 18 bases left between them. The CDR3 loop spans 16 amino acids. Germline loops: CDR1 MGHDK, CDR2 SYGVNS. CDR3 sequence (DNA): TGTGCCAGTACCGGAGGGTTTCTCGCCTCTGGAAACACCATATATTTT. Amino acids: CASTGGFLASGNTIYF.

The chain couples TRBV5-1 to TRBJ2-1; maybe TRBD2 (6 bases). Between the trimmed V and J ends, which lost 4 bases and 0 bases, there was a span of 17 bases. The CDR3 totals 17 residues. Germline loops: CDR1 SGHRS, CDR2 YFSETQ. The CDR3 DNA reads TGCGCCAGCAGCCCCTCGGAGGGGAGGTTCTCCTACAATGAGCAGTTCTTC. Its translation: CASSPSEGRFSYNEQFF.

The V gene is TRBV7-9, the J gene TRBJ1-2, with D perhaps matching TRBD1 (5 bases). CDR1 and CDR2 from the germline V gene are SEHNR and FQNEAQ (reference sequence). The length of the CDR3 is 15 residues. The V end lost 1 base, the J end lost 0 bases, and 9 bases lay between the germline ends. Here the CDR3 reads CASSLGREPNYGYTF. The CDR3 nucleotides read TGTGCCAGCAGCTTAGGCAGGGAACCTAACTATGGCTACACCTTC.

The chain links TRBV19 to TRBJ2-5; D is unresolved. Trimming took off 2 bases at V and 2 bases at J, with 6 bases between the two ends. The CDR3 is 13 residues long. Germline V gene data show CDR1 as LNHDA and CDR2 as SQIVND (reference sequence). The chain's CDR3 is CASSIIVQETQYF. In DNA form, the CDR3 reads TGTGCCAGTAGTATAATAGTACAAGAGACCCAGTACTTC. The full variable domain, completed using reference TRBV19 and TRBJ2-5, is DGGITQSPKYLFRKEGQNVTLSCEQNLNHDAMYWYRQDPGQGLRLIYYSQIVNDFQKGDIAEGYSVSREKKESFPLTVTSAQKNPTAFYLCASSIIVQETQYFGPGTRLLVL.

J is TRBJ2-7 and V is TRBV4-2; 9 nucleotides line up with TRBD2. J lost 4 bases, V lost 0 bases, and 4 bases had no gene match. Germline V gene data show CDR1 as LGHNA and CDR2 as YNFKEQ. This CDR3 has 15 residues. Here the CDR3 DNA reads TGTGCCAGCAGCCAAGATTTCCTAGCGGGATACGAGCAGTACTTC. It specifies CASSQDFLAGYEQYF.

This clone was seen only a few times. The rearrangement joins TRBV7-9 to TRBJ2-7; 8 bases match TRBD1. The junction had 6 bases not matched to a gene; V was cut back by 5 bases and J by 6 bases. CDR1 is SEHNR, CDR2 FQNEAQ, per germline (reference sequence). The CDR3 runs to 13 residues. The CDR3 DNA reads TGTGCCAGCAGCCAGGGGACAGGTAGCGAGCAGTACTTC. The encoded protein is CASSQGTGSEQYF.

J is TRBJ1-2 and V is TRBV7-9; 7 bases align to TRBD1. Trimming took 4 bases from V and 4 from J; bases not matched to a gene: 3. The germline CDR1 and CDR2 sequences are SEHNR and FQNEAQ (reference sequence). The CDR3 has 13 amino acids. The CDR3 DNA reads TGTGCCAGCAGCTCGGGACAGCCCTATGGCTACACCTTC. It is translated as CASSSGQPYGYTF.

This clone turned up a few times. V gene TRBV6-6 combines with J gene TRBJ1-5; D not certain. Germline V CDR1 and CDR2: MNHNY, SVGAGI (reference sequence). The CDR3 has 14 residues. V was shortened by 2 bases and J by 3 bases, with 8 bases between the two germline ends. CDR3: CASSYPQVNQPQHF. The CDR3, as DNA: TGTGCCAGCAGTTACCCGCAGGTCAATCAGCCCCAGCATTTT.

The chain couples TRBV5-1 to TRBJ2-3; TRBD2 agrees at 7 bases. The V segment lost 4 bases and the J segment 4 bases; nucleotides outside the gene matches: 6. The germline CDR1 and CDR2 sequences are SGHRS and YFSETQ. CDR3 length: 14 residues. DNA of the CDR3: TGCGCCAGCAGCGCGGGAGTCGAGCCAGATACGCAGTATTTT. This codes for CASSAGVEPDTQYF.

The chain links TRBV4-1 to TRBJ1-1; D is possibly TRBD1 (6 bases). Germline V gene sequence: CDR1 MGHRA, CDR2 YSYEKL. The CDR3 totals 15 residues. Trimming shortened V by 5 bases and J by 1 base, and 14 bases separated the two germline ends. The CDR3: CASSKLGGGNTEAFF. In DNA, the CDR3 is TGCGCCAGCAGCAAGCTAGGGGGGGGGAACACTGAAGCTTTCTTT.

The gene calls are TRBV30 and TRBJ2-1, with D possibly matching TRBD2 (6 bases). Germline V gives CDR1 GTSNPN, CDR2 SVGIG (reference sequence). The V end was cut by 4 bases, the J end by 6 bases, with 13 bases between. This CDR3 comprises 13 residues. The CDR3 nucleotides read TGTGCCTGGAAGCGGGCCGGGGGCAATGAGCAGTTCTTC. Translation gives CAWKRAGGNEQFF.

This chain uses TRBV5-1 with TRBJ2-7; D perhaps matches TRBD2 (7 bases). Germline V gene lookup returns CDR1 SGHRS and CDR2 YFSETQ. The CDR3 contains 15 residues. V was cut by 0 bases and J by 2 bases, with 12 bases left in between. This chain's CDR3 is CASSLAHGGPYEQYF. The CDR3 region has the DNA TGCGCCAGCAGCTTGGCCCACGGGGGGCCCTACGAGCAGTACTTC.

This rearrangement joins TRBV6-5 to TRBJ1-1; 7 positions agree with TRBD1. The CDR3 spans 13 residues. The V gene end was trimmed by 5 bases and the J gene end by 7 bases; junction bases not matched to a gene: 7. Germline-derived CDR1 and CDR2 are MNHEY and SVGAGI. The CDR3 DNA sequence: TGTGCCAGCAGTGCCCCGGGACAGCGTGAAGCTTTCTTT. Translated: CASSAPGQREAFF.

In this sample, this clone turned up a few times. The V and J genes are TRBV18 and TRBJ2-5, with a possible D match to TRBD1 (7 bases). Trimming shortened V by 3 bases and J by 1 base, and 15 bases separated the two germline ends. The CDR3 extends over 16 amino acids. Germline V CDR1 and CDR2: KGHSH, LQKENI. This CDR3 is CASSPSAGGIQETQYF. The CDR3 nucleotides read TGTGCCAGCTCACCGTCCGCAGGGGGGATCCAAGAGACCCAGTACTTC.

This clone was detected only once. V gene TRBV9 combines with J gene TRBJ2-7; D is perhaps TRBD1 (6 bases). The V gene lost 0 bases and the J gene lost 5 bases, with 18 bases spanning the gap. Germline lookup yields CDR1 SGDLS and CDR2 YYNGEE. The CDR3 covers 16 residues. CDR3 protein: CASSVGRSGADHEQYF. The CDR3 nucleotides are TGTGCCAGCAGCGTAGGTCGGTCAGGGGCGGACCACGAGCAGTACTTC.

This clone appeared once. The CDR3 sequence is CATSSIGTGDGLTQYF. CDR3 nucleotide sequence: TGTGCCACCAGCAGCATCGGGACAGGGGACGGTTTGACCCAGTACTTC. The V and J genes are TRBV15 and TRBJ2-5, with 10 bases aligning to TRBD1. The CDR3 has 16 residues. V lost 3 bases, J lost 7 bases, and 11 bases stayed unmatched. In germline, CDR1 is LNHNV, CDR2 YYDKDF (reference sequence).